This is a list of T cell receptor beta chains from one sample in a study of identical twins. TCRdb redid the calling of the 5' RACE reads with MiXCR, one entry per CDR3 protein. The sample carries 200,000 to 300,000 distinct CDR3 sequences, over 9.5% recorded once. Sequenced material: memory T cells sorted from blood. Receptors were obtained from a man aged 45-65 years in good health. CDR3s include the opening cysteine and the closing phenylalanine or tryptophan. A D gene is named only where the DNA matches it firmly. Not all rows give a size; the values are once, few, many and, for expanded clones, a class.

abundance	len	d_gene	j_gene	v_gene	CDR3nt	CDR3aa
few	11	NA	TRBJ1-2	TRBV24-1	TGTGCCACCAGTGATCAACTCGGCTACACCTTC	CATSDQLGYTF
many	15	NA	TRBJ2-3	TRBV4-1	TGCGCCAGCAGCCAAGTGGCTAGTAGGACAGATACGCAGTATTTT	CASSQVASRTDTQYF
many	15	NA	TRBJ2-4	TRBV11-1	TGTGCCAGCAGCTTAGAACTCTCGGCACCGGACATTCAGTACTTC	CASSLELSAPDIQYF
NA	16	TRBD2	TRBJ2-7	TRBV9	TGTGCCAGCAGCGTAGGCCCTAGCGGGAAGTCCTACGAGCAGTACTTC	CASSVGPSGKSYEQYF
NA	16	TRBD1	TRBJ1-5	TRBV20-1	TGCAGTGCCATAAACAGGGGCCGATCACGAAATCAGCCCCAGCATTTT	CSAINRGRSRNQPQHF
few	15	NA	TRBJ2-2	TRBV19	TGTGCCAGTAGTATGGAGAGGGGAAGGACCGGGGAGCTGTTTTTT	CASSMERGRTGELFF
few	14	NA	TRBJ1-1	TRBV25-1	TGTGCCAGCAGTGAAGGGAGTTGGGACACTGAAGCTTTCTTT	CASSEGSWDTEAFF
medium-sized	15	TRBD1	TRBJ2-1	TRBV28	TGTGCCAGCCAGGCCGGGACAGGGGCCGAGAATGAGCAGTTCTTC	CASQAGTGAENEQFF
NA	13	NA	TRBJ2-2	TRBV9	TGTGCCAGCAGCTTCGGGGTCGGCGGGGAGCTGTTTTTT	CASSFGVGGELFF
NA	14	NA	TRBJ2-7	TRBV12-3/TRBV12-4	TGTGCCAGCCTAGGGGGGGGCAAGTCCTACGAGCAGTACTTC	CASLGGGKSYEQYF
NA	15	NA	TRBJ1-4	TRBV27	TGTGCCAGCAGACCAGCCGGGACAAGTAATGAAAAACTGTTTTTT	CASRPAGTSNEKLFF
few	14	TRBD1	TRBJ1-5	TRBV10-3	TGTGCCATCAGCAATGACAGGGCTAGTCAGCCCCAGCATTTT	CAISNDRASQPQHF
few	13	NA	TRBJ1-2	TRBV12-3/TRBV12-4	TGTGCCAGCAGGTGGGGTCGGTTGTTTGGCTACACCTTC	CASRWGRLFGYTF
many	15	TRBD2	TRBJ2-1	TRBV19	TGTGCCAGTTCGTCCAGGATGTCTAGCGGGAGTTCGCAGTTCTTC	CASSSRMSSGSSQFF
many	14	NA	TRBJ2-7	TRBV5-1	TGCGCCAGCAGCTTGGGCGCCGATACCTACGAGCAGTACTTC	CASSLGADTYEQYF
NA	15	TRBD2	TRBJ2-7	TRBV7-2	TGTGCCAGCAGCTTAAAAGGGCTAGCGGGAGGGGAGCAGTACTTC	CASSLKGLAGGEQYF
many	14	NA	TRBJ2-5	TRBV20-1	TGCAGTGCTAGAGACTGGCGCTTACAAGAGACCCAGTACTTC	CSARDWRLQETQYF
NA	16	TRBD1	TRBJ1-5	TRBV18	TGTGCCAGCTCACCCGGACAGGGACCCAGCAATCAGCCCCAGCATTTT	CASSPGQGPSNQPQHF
few	14	TRBD2	TRBJ2-1	TRBV6-5	TGTGCCAGCAGTTACTCGAAGGCTAGCGGGGAGCAGTTCTTC	CASSYSKASGEQFF
NA	15	TRBD2	TRBJ2-7	TRBV6-1	TGTGCCAGCAAGGGGCTAGCGGGAGGTGAGCAGGAGCAGTACTTC	CASKGLAGGEQEQYF
NA	14	NA	TRBJ2-1	TRBV7-2	TGTGCCAGCAGCTTAGACAGGGCTAGTAGCGAGCAGTTCTTC	CASSLDRASSEQFF
few	15	TRBD1	TRBJ2-7	TRBV6-5	TGTGCCAGCAGTTACCACGGGACAGGGAAATACGAGCAGTACTTC	CASSYHGTGKYEQYF
few	13	NA	TRBJ2-1	TRBV3-1	TGTGCCAGCAGCCAGGTCGGGGGTAATGAGCAGTTCTTC	CASSQVGGNEQFF
NA	13	NA	TRBJ1-2	TRBV5-5	TGTGCCAGCAGCCGGGGGGCTAACTATGGCTACACCTTC	CASSRGANYGYTF
many	15	NA	TRBJ2-3	TRBV12-3/TRBV12-4	TGTGCCAGCAGTTCGGGACATCCTGGTGCAGATACGCAGTATTTT	CASSSGHPGADTQYF
NA	14	TRBD1	TRBJ1-2	TRBV29-1	TGCAGCGTTGGCCGGGACAGGGAAAGCTATGGCTACACCTTC	CSVGRDRESYGYTF
NA	17	TRBD2	TRBJ2-7	TRBV4-2	TGTGCCAGCAGCCAAGATCCTAGCGGGGGGGCCTCCTACGAGCAGTACTTC	CASSQDPSGGASYEQYF
few	14	TRBD1	TRBJ2-5	TRBV7-2	TGTGCCAGCAGCTCCACAGGGGGCTGGGAGACCCAGTACTTC	CASSSTGGWETQYF
NA	15	NA	TRBJ2-2	TRBV15	TGTGCCACCAGTAGGAGCGGAAGGAACACCGGGGAGCTGTTTTTT	CATSRSGRNTGELFF
NA	15	NA	TRBJ1-6	TRBV12-3/TRBV12-4	TGTGCCAGCAGTATATCGACAGGAGTTAATTCACCCCTCCACTTT	CASSISTGVNSPLHF
many	13	NA	TRBJ2-1	TRBV20-1	TGCAGTGCTAAAGGGAATCTAGAGAATGAGCAGTTCTTC	CSAKGNLENEQFF
NA	14	TRBD1	TRBJ2-3	TRBV29-1	TGCAGCGTTGAATTAGGGACAGGGGCAGATACGCAGTATTTT	CSVELGTGADTQYF
NA	14	NA	TRBJ2-5	TRBV28	TGTGCCAGCAGTCCCATGGGACACCAAGAGACCCAGTACTTC	CASSPMGHQETQYF
NA	17	NA	TRBJ2-7	TRBV9	TGTGCCAGCAGCACTACCCCAAGCGGGCGGCTACTTTACGAGCAGTACTTC	CASSTTPSGRLLYEQYF
NA	17	NA	TRBJ2-2	TRBV27	TGTGCCAGCAGCTTAACCCCGCCGGGACGGGACACCGGGGAGCTGTTTTTT	CASSLTPPGRDTGELFF
NA	15	NA	TRBJ1-3	TRBV7-2	TGTGCCAGCAGCTTAAGGGCCAGCTCTGGAAACACCATATATTTT	CASSLRASSGNTIYF
many	18	TRBD2	TRBJ2-5	TRBV11-2	TGTGCCAGCAGCTTTTCTAGCGGGGGGCCGCTAAAAGAAGAGACCCAGTACTTC	CASSFSSGGPLKEETQYF
many	12	TRBD2	TRBJ2-7	TRBV5-1	TGCGCCAGCAGCTTCGGGGGGAACGAGCAGTACTTC	CASSFGGNEQYF
many	15	NA	TRBJ1-1	TRBV6-5	TGTGCCAGCAGTTACTCGAGGGGGTGGGGCACTGAAGCTTTCTTT	CASSYSRGWGTEAFF
many	16	NA	TRBJ2-1	TRBV7-9	TGTGCCAGCAGCTTACTTCCTAGCTCAGGCTACAATGAGCAGTTCTTC	CASSLLPSSGYNEQFF
few	14	TRBD1	TRBJ1-2	TRBV7-2	TGTGCCAGCAGCACCTGGACAGGGGAGTTTGGCTACACCTTC	CASSTWTGEFGYTF
NA	14	NA	TRBJ2-3	TRBV20-1	TGCAGTGCCTACCGGGGGGCGGGTGGCGATACGCAGTATTTT	CSAYRGAGGDTQYF
many	12	NA	TRBJ2-3	TRBV6-2/TRBV6-3	TGTGCCAGCAGTGACAGTCCAGATACGCAGTATTTT	CASSDSPDTQYF
NA	15	TRBD2	TRBJ2-1	TRBV20-1	TGCAGTCCCCAAGGGGAGGGGACGTCCTACAATGAGCAGTTCTTC	CSPQGEGTSYNEQFF
NA	12	NA	TRBJ2-1	TRBV2	TGTGCCAGCAGTCCCGTAGGGCGGGAGCAGTTCTTC	CASSPVGREQFF
many	15	NA	TRBJ2-5	TRBV20-1	TGCAGTGCTCTCTCTGAGGGAGTCCAGCAAGAGACCCAGTACTTC	CSALSEGVQQETQYF
many	17	NA	TRBJ2-5	TRBV20-1	TGCAGTGCCGACAATTGGTCTGTCAGAACCTTCCAAGAGACCCAGTACTTC	CSADNWSVRTFQETQYF
many	13	NA	TRBJ2-5	TRBV4-3	TGCGCCAGCAGCCAAAACTTAGTGGAGACCCAGTACTTC	CASSQNLVETQYF
many	15	TRBD2	TRBJ2-1	TRBV29-1	TGCAGCGTAGCACGCGGGGGGGGCTCTTACAATGAGCAGTTCTTC	CSVARGGGSYNEQFF
NA	15	NA	TRBJ2-2	TRBV3-1	TGTGCCAGCAGCCAAGCTGGCCTTAACACCGGGGAGCTGTTTTTT	CASSQAGLNTGELFF
NA	13	NA	TRBJ2-1	TRBV7-9	TGTGCCAGCAGCTTCCGGGGGGCAAATGAGCATTTCTTC	CASSFRGANEHFF
many	16	NA	TRBJ2-7	TRBV27	TGTGCCAGCAGTTCCTCCCCCGGACTTGCCTTTGGCGAGCAGTACTTC	CASSSSPGLAFGEQYF
many	13	NA	TRBJ2-4	TRBV10-3	TGTGCCTCCAGTGGGGGGAACAAAAACATTCAGTACTTC	CASSGGNKNIQYF
few	14	TRBD1	TRBJ1-2	TRBV5-1	TGCGCCAGCAGCTTGTGGAGGGGGCCAGATGGCTACACCTTC	CASSLWRGPDGYTF
NA	17	NA	TRBJ2-7	TRBV11-2	TGTGCCAGCAGCTCGTGGACCTCGACAGATAGCTCCTACGAGCAGTACTTC	CASSSWTSTDSSYEQYF
many	13	NA	TRBJ1-5	TRBV27	TGTGCCACCTCACGCTGGGGCAATCAGCCCCAGCATTTT	CATSRWGNQPQHF
few	15	TRBD2	TRBJ2-4	TRBV20-1	TGCAGTGCTAGAGCGCGGGGGGTAGCCAAAAACATTCAGTACTTC	CSARARGVAKNIQYF
many	15	NA	TRBJ1-6	TRBV7-2	TGTGCCAGCAGCTTAGACGGGGTGTATAATTCACCCCTCCACTTT	CASSLDGVYNSPLHF
NA	15	TRBD2	TRBJ2-4	TRBV7-9	TGTGCCAGCAGCTTAGACCAGGGAGGGAGGAACATTCAGTACTTC	CASSLDQGGRNIQYF